This T cell receptor (beta chain) stems from a study of T cell responses to AZD1222 COVID-19 vaccine (dated by TCRdb to the early 2020s). Regarding the study in general: A total of 230 to 250 trial participants underwent TCR sequencing, of whom more than 200 had received two doses of AZD1222 and about 25 had received two doses of the MenACWY control vaccine. Enrollment into the trials was organized by age into subgroups of 18-55, 56-69 and 70-plus years, and those subgroups contained roughly 140, 27 and 60 TCR-sequenced participants, respectively. The paper as a whole reports these results and caveats: Because no day 14 peak-response samples were available, repertoires were characterized only after the peak T cell response. The whole spike protein was spanned by vaccine-associated CD4 TCRs, and dominant responses were seen in regions 160-218 and 743-854. Conclusions about previously exposed vaccinees are limited, since just a handful of AZD1222 recipients were seropositive for SARS-CoV-2 at baseline. Participants were mostly white British, with more females than males. The authors suggested clonal diversity may have been underestimated. After two AZD1222 doses, both the breadth and the depth of spike-specific TCRs were significantly higher than at day 0 and than in MenACWY recipients. In the small 56-69-year group, the increase in depth fell short of significance, most likely because of low power. Reportedly, almost half of the unique spike-specific TCRs recognized epitopes lying outside the regions that are mutated in the B.1.351 and B.1.1.7 variants.

The CDR3 regions of human TCRbeta chains were analyzed by immunosequencing. Per the source publication's procedure: TCRs in the repertoires were compared against a reference library of SARS-CoV-2-specific TCRs that had been generated with the MIRA antigen-specificity platform. Breadth meant the fraction of unique TCRs that were SARS-CoV-2-associated, whereas depth meant the fraction of total T cells that were SARS-CoV-2-associated. Each spike-specific TCR was assigned to its reactive spike region and to a CD4 or CD8 class using the MIRA data. Log10-transformed breadth and depth values were compared by one-way ANOVA with Sidak's multiple comparisons tests. TCRdb stores this immuneACCESS table with in-frame sequences only. Part of the clones is absent; in the studies checked, under half of the shortfall reflects unresolved V genes, and no reason is known for the rest. V, J and clone size were drawn from that table, and D and trimming were deduced from the DNA. A total of 170,000 or so clones appear in this sample, 80% to 90% of them only once. The ten largest clonotypes hold around a tenth of the sample.

What the time point label conveys for this sample: about 28 days (+/-7) after the second vaccine dose. AZD1222 recipients with second doses at about 4 weeks or about 12 weeks were pooled, because spike-specific TCR depth and breadth did not differ between schedules. The vaccinee samples were drawn from two UK trials, COV001 and COV002, one of which was a single-blind randomized controlled phase 2/3 trial testing AZD1222 (ChAdOx1 nCoV-19) in healthy adults. Trial participant PBMC samples were collected at day 0 and day 28 after the second dose for TCRbeta chain sequencing. CDR1 and CDR2 (SGDLS, YYNGEE) derive from the germline V gene. Spanning cysteine to phenylalanine, the CDR3 consists of 14 amino acids. Just CDR3 DNA is preserved here, 42 bases in frame from base 1. The V end loses 0 bases and the J end loses 1 base, and a stretch of 7 bases separates them. Worth noting for this clone: Its binding antigen is unknown. No per-base quality is available; no much larger clone lies one base away.

The source is an adult who received the AZD1222 COVID-19 vaccine. The specimen was peripheral blood, collected 28 days after the second AZD1222 dose. Here the chain combines TRBV9 and TRBJ1-1; the D gene assignment is ambiguous. The DNA reads TGTGCCAGCAGCGTAGTGGGTGAGAACACTGAAGCTTTCTTT. This translates into CASSVVGENTEAFF. With the rest looked up from the reference TRBV9 and TRBJ1-1 genes rather than sequenced, the full variable domain is DSGVTQTPKHLITATGQRVTLRCSPRSGDLSVYWYQQSLDQGLQFLIQYYNGEERAKGNILERFSAQQFPDLHSELNLSSLELGDSALYFCASSVVGENTEAFFGQGTRLTVV.